These 19 T cell receptor beta chains came from one sample sequenced in a study of radiation and T cells in renal cell carcinoma. Stated time point: blood 4 weeks post-SBRT, at nephrectomy. As to treatment: 15 Gy SBRT to primary tumor, nephrectomy 4 weeks later. Produced via immunoSEQ multiplex PCR; TCRdb's table is partial and in-frame only. Of 40,000 to 50,000 clones detected, roughly 82% appear once; the ten largest clones hold 27%. This specimen consisted of blood, obtained from a patient whose treatment included radiotherapy and nephrectomy. Source of these receptors: a woman aged 70-85 years with renal cell carcinoma.

The count of this clone is one. The V and J genes are TRBV18 and TRBJ2-7; unclear D gene. The ends were cut back, 0 bases at V and 6 bases at J, with 6 bases in the middle. Germline V gene lookup returns CDR1 KGHSH and CDR2 LQKENI. This CDR3 comprises 12 residues. The CDR3 is CASSPPESEQYF. CDR3 in DNA: TGTGCCAGCTCACCACCCGAGAGCGAGCAGTACTTC.

This chain links TRBV5-1 with TRBJ2-2; D is perhaps TRBD2 (5 bases). Germline values: CDR1 SGHRS, CDR2 YFSETQ. This CDR3 contains 16 residues. Trimming removed 4 bases at V and 5 bases at J, with 18 bases between. The CDR3 protein is CASSPPRPRGTGELFF. DNA of the CDR3: TGCGCCAGCAGCCCGCCCCGGCCCCGGGGAACCGGGGAGCTGTTTTTT.

J is TRBJ1-5 and V is TRBV19; D is unclear. Germline V lookup: CDR1 LNHDA, CDR2 SQIVND (reference sequence). CDR3 length: 13 amino acids. Trimming shortened V by 0 bases and J by 5 bases, and 5 bases separated the two germline ends. The CDR3 DNA sequence: TGTGCCAGTAGTATAGACAGCTATCAGCCCCAGCATTTT. This translates into CASSIDSYQPQHF.

This clone was seen once. The CDR3 spells CASSWGGTGYYEQYF. The CDR3 coding sequence is TGTGCCAGCAGCTGGGGCGGGACAGGGTACTACGAGCAGTACTTC. This chain uses TRBV5-6 with TRBJ2-7, with 9 bases that match TRBD1. V shed 3 bases, J shed 3 bases, and the junction held 7 bases outside the gene matches. Germline values: CDR1 SGHDT, CDR2 YYEEEE. The CDR3 sequence is 15 residues long.

This clone turned up a few times. This chain links TRBV30 with TRBJ1-5, with D unclear. Germline V gives CDR1 GTSNPN, CDR2 SVGIG (reference sequence). V lost 3 bases and J 9 bases, leaving 12 bases between the germline ends. CDR3 length equals 12 residues. The CDR3 sequence is CAWSASRGPQHF. For the CDR3, the DNA is TGTGCCTGGAGCGCGAGTCGGGGGCCCCAGCATTTT.

The chain combines TRBV7-2 with TRBJ2-1; 9 bases agree with TRBD1. The CDR3 totals 13 residues. Germline V lookup: CDR1 SGHTA, CDR2 FQGNSA. Unmatched junction bases numbered 4, after V lost 5 bases and J lost 8 bases. The CDR3 bases are TGTGCCAGCAGCAGGACAGGGGCGGATGAGCAGTTCTTC. This encodes CASSRTGADEQFF.

The CDR3 spells CASSQAASGVPDTQYF. The CDR3 DNA sequence: TGCGCCAGCAGCCAGGCGGCTAGCGGGGTCCCAGATACGCAGTATTTT. The rearrangement uses TRBV4-1 and TRBJ2-3; 9 bases map to TRBD2. The CDR3 consists of 16 residues. Per germline, CDR1 MGHRA and CDR2 YSYEKL. The V segment lost 3 bases and the J segment 4 bases; nucleotides outside the gene matches: 8.

The gene calls are TRBV9 and TRBJ2-2; TRBD1 agrees at 9 bases. V gave up 4 bases and J gave up 8 bases; unmatched junction bases: 12. The CDR3 contains 16 residues. Germline-derived CDR1 and CDR2 are SGDLS and YYNGEE. In DNA, the CDR3 is TGTGCCAGCAGCACCCTATCCGGGACAGGGTTGGGGGAGCTGTTTTTT. Translation gives CASSTLSGTGLGELFF.

This clone was observed a handful of times. This rearrangement joins TRBV30 to TRBJ1-5, with TRBD1 as a possible D gene (5 bases). Germline CDR1 is GTSNPN and CDR2 is SVGIG (reference sequence). This CDR3 spans 14 amino acids. The ends were cut back, 0 bases at V and 5 bases at J, with 11 bases in the middle. The CDR3 DNA follows: TGTGCCTGGAGTGTTACGGGGGGAGATCAGCCCCAGCATTTT. Its protein is CAWSVTGGDQPQHF.

The chain recombines TRBV5-1 with TRBJ1-5; D is uncertain. The CDR3 totals 13 residues. Germline V gene sequence: CDR1 SGHRS, CDR2 YFSETQ. V was trimmed by 0 bases and J by 0 bases, leaving 1 base between them. CDR3 protein: CASSLASNQPQHF. The CDR3 DNA reads TGCGCCAGCAGCTTGGCTAGCAATCAGCCCCAGCATTTT.

The rearrangement joins TRBV11-2 to TRBJ2-5, with D possibly matching TRBD2 (6 bases). Germline CDR1 SGHAT, CDR2 FQNNGV. Trimming took 1 base from V and 4 from J, leaving 22 bases between them. The length of the CDR3 is 18 residues. DNA for the CDR3: TGTGCCAGCAGCTTAGTTGGGGGTGGCGGGGTCGGTGGAGAGACCCAGTACTTC. Protein: CASSLVGGGGVGGETQYF.

The rearrangement joins TRBV19 to TRBJ1-2; tentatively, D is TRBD1 (6 bases). The V and J ends lost 7 bases and 9 bases respectively, with 18 bases between them. Germline V gives CDR1 LNHDA, CDR2 SQIVND (reference sequence). This CDR3 has 13 amino acids. For the CDR3, the DNA is TGTGCCAGTAACCCCGGGGACACGAGAAGCTACACCTTC. This gives the protein CASNPGDTRSYTF.

The V gene is TRBV19, the J gene TRBJ2-7, with 7 bases identical to TRBD2. There are 14 residues in the CDR3. The germline V gene has CDR1 LNHDA and CDR2 SQIVND (reference sequence). The V and J ends lost 8 bases and 2 bases, in that order; junction bases with no gene match: 9. CDR3 in amino acids: CASEAGMPPYEQYF. The CDR3 DNA reads as TGTGCCAGTGAAGCGGGGATGCCTCCCTACGAGCAGTACTTC.

The genes are TRBV2 and TRBJ1-5; 7 positions match TRBD1. V shed 3 bases, J shed 0 bases, and the junction held 5 bases outside the gene matches. This CDR3 has 16 amino acids. Germline CDR1 is SNHLY and CDR2 is FYNNEI. This CDR3 reads CASSDLGQYSNQPQHF. CDR3 coding DNA: TGTGCCAGCAGTGACCTGGGACAGTATAGCAATCAGCCCCAGCATTTT.

This clone was found once. The rearrangement joins TRBV19 to TRBJ2-3, with 7 bases lining up with TRBD2. Germline CDR1 reads LNHDA; CDR2 reads SQIVND (reference sequence). CDR3 length: 15 residues. The J segment lost 9 bases and the V segment lost 3 bases, leaving 12 bases of the junction unmatched. CDR3 sequence reads: CASSMGGGITETQYF. CDR3 coding DNA: TGTGCCAGTAGTATGGGGGGGGGTATTACTGAAACGCAGTATTTT.

The chain has TRBV12-5 and TRBJ2-7; TRBD1 agrees at 8 bases. Unmatched junction bases numbered 6, after V lost 4 bases and J lost 1 base. CDR1 is LGHNT and CDR2 is FRNRAP in the germline V gene. There are 15 residues in the CDR3. The CDR3 sequence: CASGWIRDRSYEQYF. For the CDR3, the DNA is TGTGCTAGTGGTTGGATCCGGGACAGGTCCTACGAGCAGTACTTC.

V is TRBV11-2 and J is TRBJ1-1, with D perhaps TRBD1 (5 bases). CDR3 length equals 14 residues. Germline CDR1 reads SGHAT; CDR2 reads FQNNGV. V was shortened by 1 base and J by 7 bases, with 13 bases between the two germline ends. CDR3 region: CASSLGQGAHEAFF. The CDR3 nucleotides are TGTGCCAGCAGCTTAGGCCAGGGTGCCCATGAAGCTTTCTTT. Together with reference TRBV11-2 and TRBJ1-1, the CDR3 gives the full variable domain: EAGVAQSPRYKIIEKRQSVAFWCNPISGHATLYWYQQILGQGPKLLIQFQNNGVVDDSQLPKDRFSAERLKGVDSTLKIQPAKLEDSAVYLCASSLGQGAHEAFFGQGTRLTVV.

This chain links TRBV5-1 with TRBJ1-3; maybe TRBD1 (6 bases). Trimming removed 0 bases from V and 1 base from J, with 8 bases in between. Germline V gives CDR1 SGHRS, CDR2 YFSETQ. The CDR3 covers 15 residues. The CDR3 coding sequence is TGCGCCAGCAGCTTGGGGACAGCGTCTGGAAACACCATATATTTT. Translation: CASSLGTASGNTIYF.

This chain uses TRBV4-1 with TRBJ1-1; no clear D gene. Per the germline V gene, CDR1 is MGHRA and CDR2 is YSYEKL. V was cut by 4 bases and J by 3 bases, with 9 bases left in between. The CDR3 sequence is 13 residues long. The CDR3 DNA reads TGCGCCAGCAGCCGTGGCATAGACACTGAAGCTTTCTTT. Translation gives CASSRGIDTEAFF.